This TCR beta chain derives from a study of cytomegalovirus exposure and HLA in healthy donors. This clone was counted a few times. Amplification used 60 Vbeta primers and 13 Jbeta primers. Profiled with immunoSEQ multiplex PCR; TCRdb holds only in-frame clones, not every one. The sample includes around 120,000 clones, 70% to 80% seen only once; the top ten take approximately 2.9%. This CDR3 has 16 residues. Looked up from germline, CDR1 is SGHAT and CDR2 is FQDESV (reference sequence). The chain carries TRBV11-1 and TRBJ2-5, with D tentatively TRBD1 (8 bases). The DNA end favors TRBJ2-7, so the J call may be wrong. This sequence originates from a human donor in good health. The source material was PBMCs. The CDR3 spells CASSLEAGQVSYEQYF. In DNA form, the CDR3 reads TGTGCCAGCAGCTTAGAAGCGGGACAGGTCTCCTACGAGCAGTACTTC.